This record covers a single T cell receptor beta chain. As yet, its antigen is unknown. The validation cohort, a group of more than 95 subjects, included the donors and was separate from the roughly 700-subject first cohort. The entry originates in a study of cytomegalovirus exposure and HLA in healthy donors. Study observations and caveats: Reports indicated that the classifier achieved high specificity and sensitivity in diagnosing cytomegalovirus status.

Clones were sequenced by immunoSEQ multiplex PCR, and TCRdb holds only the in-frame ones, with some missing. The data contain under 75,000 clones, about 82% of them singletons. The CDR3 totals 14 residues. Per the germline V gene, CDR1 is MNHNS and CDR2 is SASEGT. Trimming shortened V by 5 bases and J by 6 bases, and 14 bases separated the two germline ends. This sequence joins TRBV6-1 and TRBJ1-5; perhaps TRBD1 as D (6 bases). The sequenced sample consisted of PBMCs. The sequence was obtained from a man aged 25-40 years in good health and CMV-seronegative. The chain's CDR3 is CASSFQGNGQPQHF. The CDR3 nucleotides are TGTGCCAGCAGTTTCCAGGGGAACGGTCAGCCCCAGCATTTT.